The next 16 T cell receptor beta chains were all read from a single sample in a study of T cells in Graves' hyperthyroidism and ophthalmopathy. RNA transcripts gave rise to amplified TCR beta CDR3 regions. HTBI primers drove first-round RT-PCR of the TCR CDR3. TCRdb ran MiXCR on the multiplex PCR reads and lists one entry per CDR3 protein. The table lists about 510,000 distinct CDR3 sequences, 14% of them singletons. The sequenced sample was blood. These receptors were collected from a woman in her forties with Graves' hyperthyroidism.

This clonotype occurred many times. This chain uses TRBV7-3 with TRBJ2-7, with D possibly TRBD2 on 6 matching bases. The V gene lost 5 bases and the J gene lost 5 bases, with 16 bases spanning the gap. The germline gives CDR1 SGHTA, CDR2 FQGTGA. CDR3 size: 14 residues. The CDR3 sequence: CASSLVGGSDEQYF. Here the CDR3 DNA reads TGTGCCAGCAGCCTGGTTGGGGGGAGCGACGAGCAGTACTTC.

The rearrangement links TRBV12-5 to TRBJ1-1; D gene uncertain. Trimming shortened V by 5 bases and J by 0 bases, and 7 bases separated the two germline ends. Looked up from germline, CDR1 is LGHNT and CDR2 is FRNRAP. The CDR3 spans 13 residues. CDR3 protein: CASGREMNTEAFF. The DNA for the CDR3 is TGTGCTAGTGGTCGCGAGATGAACACTGAAGCTTTCTTT. Full variable domain (rest looked up from reference TRBV12-5 and TRBJ1-1): DARVTQTPRHKVTEMGQEVTMRCQPILGHNTVFWYRQTMMQGLELLAYFRNRAPLDDSGMPKDRFSAEMPDATLATLKIQPSEPRDSAVYFCASGREMNTEAFFGQGTRLTVV.

The genes are TRBV25-1 and TRBJ1-2; the D gene is possibly TRBD1 (5 bases). This CDR3 is built from 14 residues. V was pared by 2 bases and J by 8 bases, with 15 bases between. The V gene's germline CDR1 is MGHDK and CDR2 SYGVNS. Here the CDR3 DNA reads TGTGCCAGCAGTGAAGGTTGGGGGTCAGACGGCTACACCTTC. As protein: CASSEGWGSDGYTF.

This clonotype was seen many times. The chain joins TRBV30 to TRBJ2-7, with D unresolved. CDR3 size: 12 residues. V shed 1 base and J shed 2 bases, with 6 bases lying between them. Germline assignment: CDR1 GTSNPN and CDR2 SVGIG (reference sequence). The CDR3 nucleotides read TGTGCCTGGAGTGAGGCGACCTACGAGCAGTACTTC. It translates to CAWSEATYEQYF.

The chain has TRBV28 and TRBJ2-7; 7 bases match TRBD1. Per the germline V gene, CDR1 is MDHEN and CDR2 is SYDVKM. There are 15 residues in the CDR3. With V trimmed by 3 bases and J by 4 bases, 9 bases remained unmatched. CDR3 nucleotides: TGTGCCAGCAGTTTTTGGACAGGCGACCTTTACGAGCAGTACTTC. Amino acid sequence: CASSFWTGDLYEQYF.

This clonotype was picked up many times. This chain connects TRBV6-6 to TRBJ2-7; 13 positions agree with TRBD2. The CDR3 sequence is 16 residues long. CDR1 MNHNY and CDR2 SVGAGI come from the germline V gene (reference sequence). With 2 bases clipped from V and 4 bases from J, the junction kept 5 bases outside the gene matches. The CDR3 protein is CASSYRTSGRYYEQYF. In DNA, the CDR3 is TGTGCCAGCAGTTACCGGACTAGCGGGAGATATTACGAGCAGTACTTC.

In this sample, this clonotype turned up many times. The chain carries TRBV10-3 and TRBJ1-1; D might be TRBD1 (6 bases). The CDR3 totals 13 residues. With 0 bases removed from V and 5 bases from J, the gap between germline ends came to 7 bases. In germline, CDR1 is ENHRY, CDR2 SYGVKD. The CDR3 region is CAISESQGTEAFF. DNA of the CDR3: TGTGCCATCAGTGAGTCCCAGGGGACTGAAGCTTTCTTT.

This clonotype was seen repeatedly, ten times or more. The chain recombines TRBV28 with TRBJ2-7; 7 positions agree with TRBD1. Germline-derived CDR1 and CDR2 are MDHEN and SYDVKM. The CDR3 contains 15 residues. V shed 6 bases, J shed 1 base, and the junction held 9 bases outside the gene matches. The CDR3 is CASSVGDSSSYEQYF. The DNA of the CDR3 is TGTGCCAGCAGCGTCGGGGACAGTTCATCCTACGAGCAGTACTTC.

At least ten counts were recorded for this clonotype. The rearrangement uses TRBV20-1 and TRBJ2-5; 7 bases line up with TRBD1. Germline V lookup: CDR1 DFQATT, CDR2 SNEGSKA (reference sequence). V shed 5 bases, J shed 2 bases, and the junction held 2 bases outside the gene matches. CDR3 length equals 12 residues. CDR3 sequence (DNA): TGCAGTGCTCGGACAGGACAAGAGACCCAGTACTTC. Protein product: CSARTGQETQYF.

Many counts were recorded for this clonotype. The J gene is TRBJ2-7, the V gene TRBV30; 8 bases align to TRBD1. CDR3 length: 15 amino acids. Per the germline V gene, CDR1 is GTSNPN and CDR2 is SVGIG (reference sequence). V gave up 2 bases and J gave up 0 bases; unmatched junction bases: 6. CDR3: CAWSRQGQSSYEQYF. The DNA for the CDR3 is TGTGCCTGGAGTCGACAGGGGCAAAGCTCCTACGAGCAGTACTTC.

A word on this clonotype: A much larger clone sits a single nucleotide away, making a read error possible. This chain joins TRBV6-1 and TRBJ1-2; tentative D call: TRBD1 (6 bases). The germline V and J ends were trimmed by 3 bases and 4 bases, with 12 bases remaining between them. This CDR3 is built from 14 residues. Germline V CDR1 and CDR2: MNHNS, SASEGT. CDR3 in amino acids: CASSDGQGTYGYTF. The DNA for the CDR3 is TGTGCCAGCAGTGATGGGCAGGGGACCTATGGCTACACCTTC.

The V gene is TRBV7-2, the J gene TRBJ2-1; 7 nucleotides align to TRBD2. Germline loops: CDR1 SGHTA, CDR2 FQGNSA. The J segment lost 9 bases and the V segment lost 1 base, leaving 6 bases of the junction unmatched. CDR3 length: 14 amino acids. In nucleotides, the CDR3 is TGTGCCAGCAGCTTAGGGTGGGGGGGGGGTGAGCAGTTCTTC. Translated: CASSLGWGGGEQFF.

This clonotype was picked up a small number of times. V usage is TRBV12-3 or TRBV12-4 and J usage is TRBJ1-2; D not certain. V was clipped by 3 bases and J by 7 bases, with 9 bases between them. The CDR3 extends over 12 amino acids. This CDR3 is CASSFGPSGYTF. The CDR3 nucleotides are TGTGCCAGCAGTTTTGGGCCCTCTGGCTACACCTTC.

This chain joins TRBV5-8 and TRBJ2-1; 11 nucleotides line up with TRBD2. Germline-derived CDR1 and CDR2 are SGHTS and YDEGEE. This CDR3 is 20 amino acids long. Trimming at V came to 4 bases and at J to 4 bases, leaving 19 bases not matched to a gene. CDR3 nucleotides: TGTGCCAGCAGCCAAGAGGGGGGGACAGGCGGGACTAGCGGATACAATGAGCAGTTCTTC. It encodes CASSQEGGTGGTSGYNEQFF. The whole variable domain, remainder taken from reference TRBV5-8 and TRBJ2-1, is EAGVTQSPTHLIKTRGQQATLRCSPISGHTSVYWYQQALGLGLQFLLWYDEGEERNRGNFPPRFSGRQFPNYSSELNVNALELEDSALYLCASSQEGGTGGTSGYNEQFFGPGTRLTVL.

This clonotype appeared many times. The chain combines TRBV20-1 with TRBJ2-7, with 14 nucleotides matching TRBD2. Trimming cost V 4 bases and J 7 bases; bases outside gene matches: 6. Germline V gives CDR1 DFQATT, CDR2 SNEGSKA (reference sequence). CDR3 length equals 14 residues. CDR3 in amino acids: CSAIGTSGSEEQYF. The CDR3 region has the DNA TGCAGTGCTATTGGGACTAGCGGGAGTGAAGAGCAGTACTTC.

In its sample, this clonotype was seen many times. The chain employs TRBV2 and TRBJ2-2, with 10 bases lining up with TRBD1. The germline V gene has CDR1 SNHLY and CDR2 FYNNEI. CDR3 length equals 15 residues. The V segment lost 4 bases and the J segment 5 bases; nucleotides outside the gene matches: 4. In DNA form, the CDR3 reads TGTGCCAGCAGTGGACAGGGGGCGCGAACCGGGGAGCTGTTTTTT. Translating it yields CASSGQGARTGELFF.